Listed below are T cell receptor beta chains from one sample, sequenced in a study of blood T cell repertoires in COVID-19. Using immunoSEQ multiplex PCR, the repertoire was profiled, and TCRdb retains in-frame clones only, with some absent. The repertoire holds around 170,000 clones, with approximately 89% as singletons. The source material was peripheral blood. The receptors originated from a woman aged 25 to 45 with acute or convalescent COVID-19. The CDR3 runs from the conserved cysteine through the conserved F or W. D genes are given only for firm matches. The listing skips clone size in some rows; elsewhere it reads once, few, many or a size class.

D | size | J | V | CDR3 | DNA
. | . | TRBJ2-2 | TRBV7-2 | CASSLERERELFF | TGTGCCAGCAGCTTAGAAAGGGAGCGGGAGCTGTTTTTT
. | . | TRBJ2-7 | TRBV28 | CASRTRGEPRGQYF | TGTGCCAGCAGGACCAGGGGGGAACCCCGGGGGCAGTACTTC
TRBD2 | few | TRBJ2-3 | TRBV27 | CASSWKAGGPDTQYF | TGTGCCAGCAGTTGGAAAGCGGGAGGGCCAGATACGCAGTATTTT
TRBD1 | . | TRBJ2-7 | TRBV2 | CASRTGTGRAYEQYF | TGTGCCAGCAGAACCGGGACAGGGAGAGCCTACGAGCAGTACTTC
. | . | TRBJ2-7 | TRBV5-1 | CASGGLNSYEQYF | TGCGCCAGCGGGGGACTCAACTCCTACGAGCAGTACTTC
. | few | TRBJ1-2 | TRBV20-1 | CSARGGACF | TGCAGTGCTAGGGGAGGGGCTTGCTTC
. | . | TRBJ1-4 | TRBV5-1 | CASSIGDYSATNEKLFF | TGCGCCAGCAGCATAGGAGATTACTCTGCAACTAATGAAAAACTGTTTTTT
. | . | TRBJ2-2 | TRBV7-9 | CASRYTQELFF | TGTGCCAGCCGCTACACCCAAGAGCTGTTTTTT
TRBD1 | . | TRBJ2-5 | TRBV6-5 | CASRDRVMETQYF | TGTGCCAGCAGGGACAGGGTTATGGAGACCCAGTACTTC
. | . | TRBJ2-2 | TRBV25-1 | CASRITGRKSGNTGELFF | TGTGCCAGCAGGATTACAGGGCGGAAGAGCGGGAACACCGGGGAGCTGTTTTTT
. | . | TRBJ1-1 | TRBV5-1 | CASSSVYGDEAFF | TGCGCCAGCAGCTCTGTATACGGAGACGAAGCTTTCTTT
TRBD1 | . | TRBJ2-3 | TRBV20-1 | CSARQGDTQYF | TGCAGTGCTCGACAGGGGGATACGCAGTATTTT
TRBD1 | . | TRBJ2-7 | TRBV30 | CAWSGGGKVYEQYF | TGTGCCTGGAGTGGAGGGGGCAAGGTCTACGAGCAGTACTTC
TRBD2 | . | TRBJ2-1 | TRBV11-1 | CASSLALAGYNEQFF | TGTGCCAGCAGCTTAGCACTAGCGGGGTACAATGAGCAGTTCTTC
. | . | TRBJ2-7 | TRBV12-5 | CARGLSSADEQYF | TGTGCTAGGGGACTTTCCTCGGCAGACGAGCAGTACTTC
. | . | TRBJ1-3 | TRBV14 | CASSQSGKAGNTIYF | TGTGCCAGCAGCCAATCAGGAAAAGCTGGAAACACCATATATTTT
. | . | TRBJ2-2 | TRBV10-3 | CATGTFDTGELFF | TGTGCCACCGGGACTTTTGACACCGGGGAGCTGTTTTTT
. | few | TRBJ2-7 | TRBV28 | CASKSSGYEQYF | TGTGCCAGCAAGTCGAGCGGCTACGAGCAGTACTTC